This T cell receptor beta chain was sequenced in a study of blood T cell repertoires in COVID-19 (dated by TCRdb to the early 2020s). The study in broad terms: Samples from collaborators originated in the United States, Italy and Spain and spanned both the acute and convalescent phases of COVID-19. The material from the prospective study consisted of cDNA or gDNA derived from T cells, B-cell-depleted T cells, or PBMCs. The dataset comprised deeply sampled blood TCRbeta repertoires from subjects exposed to, actively infected with, or recovered from COVID-19. The repertoires were released in a freely available public database intended as a resource for research on the immune response to SARS-CoV-2. The samples were drawn from two sources: the first 160 participants of the ongoing ImmuneRACE study, and about 1,300 subjects contributed by 6 global collaborators. Sample metadata almost always included a de-identified subject ID, COVID-19 status, age in years and sex. Where available, HLA class I and class II types were obtained from metadata supplied by the sample provider rather than from assay-based typing.

Study-wide findings and limitations: How much clinical and demographic metadata was included differed by source and by participant, and the metadata was provided uncurated.

Whole blood was collected in K2EDTA tubes by collaborating institutions according to the institutions' own protocols. For TCRbeta analysis, collaborator samples were shipped as frozen whole blood, as isolated PBMCs, or as DNA extracted from either sample type. TCRbeta CDR3 regions were amplified from genomic DNA by means of the immunoSEQ Assay, a bias-controlled multiplex PCR. Concerning the study's data processing: Nucleated cell counts per sample were estimated from amplification of reference gene primers within the assay. Sequence reads were collapsed and filtered to measure the absolute abundance of every unique TCRbeta CDR3 rearrangement. For each sample, productive Simpson clonality was calculated by taking the square root of Simpson's diversity index across productive rearrangements. TCRdb obtained this table from immuneACCESS and retained in-frame rearrangements with V and J assigned. These tables miss some clones; where compared with another copy, unresolved V genes account for less than half of the shortfall, and the remainder is unexplained. For V, J and clone size, that table is used; D and trimming come from the DNA. The sample table records tens of thousands of clones; over 75% of these occur just once. The ten top clones hold about 3.2% of the sample.

V and J lose 5 bases and 8 bases, and a span of 12 bases separates them. Counted from cysteine to phenylalanine, this CDR3 has 11 amino acids. Of all the DNA, just the CDR3 is kept, 33 bases in frame from base 1. Taken from the germline V gene (reference sequence), the CDR1 and CDR2 loops are DFQATT and SNEGSKA. Notes on this clone: The antigen this receptor binds is unknown. Base qualities are not recorded, but no much larger clone differs from it by a single base.

The TCR was taken from a man aged 50-59 years with active COVID-19. Sequencing used peripheral blood. The V and J genes are TRBV20-1 and TRBJ1-1; the D gene cannot be resolved reliably. In nucleotide form, the sequence is TGCAGTGCTCCCCGCGGTAGGGAAGCTTTCTTT. It translates as CSAPRGREAFF.